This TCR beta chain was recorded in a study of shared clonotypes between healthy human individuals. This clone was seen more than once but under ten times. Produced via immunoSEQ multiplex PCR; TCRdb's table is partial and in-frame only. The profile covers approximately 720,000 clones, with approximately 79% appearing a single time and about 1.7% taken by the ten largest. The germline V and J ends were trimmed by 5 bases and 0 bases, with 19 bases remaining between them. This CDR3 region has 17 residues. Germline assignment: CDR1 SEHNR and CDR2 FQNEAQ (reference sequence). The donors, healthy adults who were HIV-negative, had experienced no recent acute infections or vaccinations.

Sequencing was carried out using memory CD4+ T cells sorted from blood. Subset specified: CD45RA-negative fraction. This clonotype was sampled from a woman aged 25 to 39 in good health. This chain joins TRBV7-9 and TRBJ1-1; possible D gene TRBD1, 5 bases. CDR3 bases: TGTGCCAGCAGCCCAACCCGGGGCACGATGCTGAACACTGAAGCTTTCTTT. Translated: CASSPTRGTMLNTEAFF.